These 18 T cell receptor beta chains came from one sample sequenced in a study of blood T cell repertoires in COVID-19. The assay was immunoSEQ multiplex PCR, and TCRdb's table has in-frame clones only and misses some. The repertoire holds fewer than 90,000 clones, with approximately 88% as singletons. The sample taken for sequencing was peripheral blood. All receptors derive from a man in his 70s with acute or convalescent COVID-19.

The rearrangement links TRBV27 to TRBJ1-1, with 8 bases aligning to TRBD1. The germline CDR1 and CDR2 sequences are MNHEY and SMNVEV (reference sequence). The J segment lost 2 bases and the V segment lost 4 bases, leaving 9 bases of the junction unmatched. The CDR3 is made up of 16 amino acids. In DNA form, the CDR3 reads TGTGCCAGCAGTTACCAGGGGGCGCGGGTAAACACTGAAGCTTTCTTT. This sequence encodes CASSYQGARVNTEAFF.

The chain links TRBV20-1 to TRBJ2-4; TRBD1 agrees at 10 bases. Trimming at V came to 3 bases and at J to 6 bases, leaving 2 bases not matched to a gene. The CDR3 extends over 13 amino acids. Germline values: CDR1 DFQATT, CDR2 SNEGSKA (reference sequence). The CDR3 loop is CSASRTGGNIQYF. In DNA, the CDR3 is TGCAGTGCTAGTCGGACAGGGGGAAACATTCAGTACTTC.

The genes are TRBV25-1 and TRBJ1-1, with D unclear. V was clipped by 6 bases and J by 1 base, with 6 bases between them. Germline CDR1 MGHDK, CDR2 SYGVNS. This CDR3 is built from 12 residues. The CDR3 reads CASRFGNTEAFF. In DNA, the CDR3 is TGTGCCAGCAGATTCGGGAACACTGAAGCTTTCTTT.

V usage is TRBV19 and J usage is TRBJ1-2, with 9 positions matching TRBD1. The CDR3 is 17 residues long. V gave up 7 bases and J gave up 6 bases; unmatched junction bases: 18. Germline-derived CDR1 and CDR2 are LNHDA and SQIVND (reference sequence). The CDR3 here is CASTKTLGYRGLDGYTF. The CDR3 bases are TGTGCCAGTACCAAAACTCTCGGGTACAGGGGGCTCGATGGCTACACCTTC.

The CDR3 protein is CASSYGLLREQYF. The CDR3 bases are TGTGCCAGCAGTTACGGGCTCCTCCGCGAGCAGTACTTC. This chain joins TRBV6-2 or TRBV6-3 and TRBJ2-7; D not resolved. V gave up 2 bases and J gave up 6 bases, with 11 bases separating them. Germline CDR1 reads MNHEY; CDR2 reads SVGEGT. CDR3 length: 13 amino acids.

V usage is TRBV3-1 (or the pseudogene TRBV3-2) and J usage is TRBJ1-1; D is unclear. Germline loops: CDR1 LGHDT, CDR2 YNNKEL (reference sequence). Trimming cost V 0 bases and J 5 bases, with 7 bases left between them. The CDR3 spans 13 residues. For the CDR3, the DNA is TGTGCCAGCAGCCAAGAGGCTAGAACTGAAGCTTTCTTT. It translates to CASSQEARTEAFF.

V is TRBV24-1 and J is TRBJ2-1; 7 bases are a match to TRBD1. The CDR3 is 13 amino acids. Losses at the gene ends were 4 bases for V and 8 bases for J; bases not matched to a gene: 4. CDR1 is KGHDR and CDR2 is SFDVKD in the germline V gene. The CDR3 bases are TGTGCCACCAGTGAGAGGGGGCTGCATGAGCAGTTCTTC. This translates into CATSERGLHEQFF.

The chain has TRBV6-2 or TRBV6-3 and TRBJ2-1; 9 bases map to TRBD2. Germline CDR1 is MNHEY and CDR2 is SVGEGT. The CDR3 has 21 amino acids. The junction had 23 bases not matched to a gene; V was cut back by 6 bases and J by 2 bases. The CDR3 here is CASSLGSLRRLAGSAYNEQFF. The CDR3 coding sequence is TGTGCCAGCAGCCTTGGAAGCTTGAGAAGGCTAGCGGGGTCCGCCTACAATGAGCAGTTCTTC.

The chain links TRBV5-1 to TRBJ2-7; the match to TRBD2 covers 8 bases. The germline V gene encodes CDR1 SGHRS and CDR2 YFSETQ. Unmatched junction bases numbered 5, after V lost 4 bases and J lost 2 bases. The CDR3 runs 14 residues. Here the CDR3 reads CASSTSGSTYEQYF. CDR3 sequence (DNA): TGCGCCAGCAGCACAAGCGGGAGTACCTACGAGCAGTACTTC.

V gene TRBV5-1 combines with J gene TRBJ2-2; 8 bases match TRBD1. The CDR3 runs 14 residues. Looked up from germline, CDR1 is SGHRS and CDR2 is YFSETQ. V lost 4 bases, J lost 3 bases, and 2 bases stayed unmatched. The CDR3 reads CASSPDRDTGELFF. The CDR3 bases are TGCGCCAGCAGCCCGGACAGGGACACCGGGGAGCTGTTTTTT.

V usage is TRBV24-1 and J usage is TRBJ2-1; 13 bases line up with TRBD2. Germline CDR1 reads KGHDR; CDR2 reads SFDVKD. The V segment lost 4 bases and the J segment 8 bases; nucleotides outside the gene matches: 13. The CDR3 runs 18 residues. In DNA, the CDR3 is TGTGCCACCAGTGACCGGACTAGCGGGAGATGGTTGGACGATGAGCAGTTCTTC. Amino acid sequence: CATSDRTSGRWLDDEQFF.

This chain uses TRBV21-1 with TRBJ1-5; TRBD1 was called by the table and not checked on the DNA. TRBV21-1 is tagged as a pseudogene. The CDR3 contains 17 residues. The CDR3 DNA is TGTGCCAGCAGCAAAGGGGACAGGGGGTTGTTAAATCAGCCCCAGCATTTT. Protein product: CASSKGDRGLLNQPQHF.

The chain uses TRBV4-3 and TRBJ2-5; 10 bases map to TRBD2. The CDR3 is made up of 19 amino acids. Germline CDR1 LGHNA, CDR2 YSLEER. Losses at the gene ends were 3 bases for V and 0 bases for J; bases not matched to a gene: 13. DNA of the CDR3: TGCGCCAGCAGCCAGAGGTTAGCGGGGGGAGACTCCTACCAAGAGACCCAGTACTTC. Its translation is CASSQRLAGGDSYQETQYF.

The J gene is TRBJ1-1, the V gene TRBV12-3 or TRBV12-4; D is uncertain. The V end was cut by 2 bases, the J end by 4 bases, with 8 bases between. CDR3 length equals 13 residues. The CDR3 coding sequence is TGTGCCAGCAGTTTATACGGCGGCACTGAAGCTTTCTTT. It encodes CASSLYGGTEAFF.

This sequence joins TRBV30 and TRBJ1-5; 8 bases match TRBD1. There are 15 residues in the CDR3. V shed 2 bases and J 2 bases; nucleotides not matched to a gene: 5. Germline V gene sequence: CDR1 GTSNPN, CDR2 SVGIG (reference sequence). CDR3 in amino acids: CAWSSGGKGNQPQHF. The CDR3 bases are TGTGCCTGGAGTTCAGGGGGCAAAGGCAATCAGCCCCAGCATTTT. The variable domain in full, completed from reference TRBV30 and TRBJ1-5, reads SQTIHQWPATLVQPVGSPLSLECTVEGTSNPNLYWYRQAAGRGLQLLFYSVGIGQISSEVPQNLSASRPQDRQFILSSKKLLLSDSGFYLCAWSSGGKGNQPQHFGDGTRLSIL.

The chain uses TRBV4-1 and TRBJ1-1, with a weak D call TRBD1 (5 bases). Germline CDR1 MGHRA, CDR2 YSYEKL. The length of the CDR3 is 18 residues. V was clipped by 1 base and J by 1 base, with 19 bases between them. The CDR3 loop is CASSQVQGGPKTNTEAFF. CDR3 nucleotides: TGCGCCAGCAGCCAAGTCCAGGGAGGACCAAAGACGAACACTGAAGCTTTCTTT.

DNA of the CDR3: TGTGCCTGGAGTGCCGGTAACTCCTATAATTCACCCCTCCACTTT. It specifies CAWSAGNSYNSPLHF. The chain employs TRBV30 and TRBJ1-6; D uncertain. With 1 base removed from V and 0 bases from J, the gap between germline ends came to 7 bases. The CDR3 runs to 15 residues. The V gene's germline CDR1 is GTSNPN and CDR2 SVGIG (reference sequence).

The chain recombines TRBV10-3 with TRBJ1-2, with 11 bases fitting TRBD1. CDR1 and CDR2 from the germline V gene are ENHRY and SYGVKD. This CDR3 is built from 14 residues. V trimming: 2 bases; J trimming: 6 bases; junction bases outside the gene matches: 2. This CDR3 reads CAISEGQGANGYTF. In DNA form, the CDR3 reads TGTGCCATCAGTGAGGGACAGGGGGCCAATGGCTACACCTTC.